This T cell receptor beta chain comes out of a study of blood T cell repertoires in COVID-19. For the study at large: Acute-phase and convalescent COVID-19 samples originated in the United States, Italy and Spain.

Germline trimming cut 0 bases from V and 1 base from J; bases unmatched to any gene: 3. Germline V gives CDR1 SGHRS, CDR2 YFSETQ. The CDR3 contains 15 residues. Method: immunoSEQ multiplex PCR; TCRdb's copy keeps in-frame clones and lacks some. Of about 410,000 clones detected, around 91% appear once; the ten largest clones hold 0.55% to 0.75%. Sequencing input: PBMCs or T cells enriched from blood (not recorded which). The receptor's source is a man aged 18 to 29 who had recovered from COVID-19. The V gene is TRBV5-1, the J gene TRBJ2-5; 7 positions match TRBD1. CDR3 in DNA: TGCGCCAGCAGCTTGGAGCCAGGGGGCCAAGAGACCCAGTACTTC. Translation: CASSLEPGGQETQYF. Full variable domain (rest looked up from reference TRBV5-1 and TRBJ2-5): KAGVTQTPRYLIKTRGQQVTLSCSPISGHRSVSWYQQTPGQGLQFLFEYFSETQRNKGNFPGRFSGRQFSNSRSEMNVSTLELGDSALYLCASSLEPGGQETQYFGPGTRLLVL.